A selection of T cell receptor beta chains follows, all from one sample in a study of cytomegalovirus exposure and HLA in healthy donors. Some clones are missing from TCRdb's copy, which holds only in-frame ones; the method was immunoSEQ multiplex PCR. The table lists about 98,000 clones, about 81% of them singletons. Sample: PBMCs. These receptors were collected from a man aged 40-50 years in good health and CMV-seronegative. CDR3s include the opening cysteine and the closing phenylalanine or tryptophan. A D gene is named only where the DNA matches it firmly. The size field is filled for only some rows; it gives once, few, many or a size class.

size,J,D,V,DNA,CDR3
NA,TRBJ1-6,NA,TRBV7-9,TGTTCCAGCAGCTCATATAATTCACCCCTCCACTTT,CSSSSYNSPLHF
NA,TRBJ2-2,TRBD2,TRBV2,TGTGCCAGCAACCCTAGCGGGGACACCGGGGAGCTGTTTTTT,CASNPSGDTGELFF
NA,TRBJ1-2,NA,TRBV28,TGTGCCAGTGGGGGGGGGCTAAATTATGGCTACACCTTC,CASGGGLNYGYTF
NA,TRBJ2-2,NA,TRBV5-1,TGCGCCAGCAGCTTGATTCAGGGTAGCACCGGGGAGCTGTTTTTT,CASSLIQGSTGELFF
NA,TRBJ2-1,TRBD1,TRBV7-9,TGTGCCAGCAGACCCGGGACAGGGAGCGCCTACAATGAGCAGTTCTTC,CASRPGTGSAYNEQFF
NA,TRBJ1-5,TRBD1,TRBV6-1,TGTGCCAGCAGTGAAGCACCGGGACAGGGGGCGGGCAATCAGCCCCAGCATTTT,CASSEAPGQGAGNQPQHF
NA,TRBJ1-4,TRBD1,TRBV5-8,TGTGCCAGCAGCTTAGCCGGGACAGAGAATGAAAAACTGTTTTTT,CASSLAGTENEKLFF
NA,TRBJ2-5,TRBD2,TRBV6-6,TGTGCCAGCAGGACTAGCGGGGGGGCCGGGGAGACCCAGTACTTC,CASRTSGGAGETQYF
NA,TRBJ1-1,NA,TRBV21-1,TGTGCCAGCAGCAAAGCTAGCCCAGGGGGCCTGAACACTGAAGCTTTCTTT,CASSKASPGGLNTEAFF
once,TRBJ2-3,NA,TRBV4-1,TGCGCCAGCAGCCAACTCTCCACAGATACGCAGTATTTT,CASSQLSTDTQYF
NA,TRBJ2-7,NA,TRBV2,TGTGCCAGCAGTCCACAGGGCTACGAGCAGTACTTC,CASSPQGYEQYF
NA,TRBJ1-2,TRBD1,TRBV2,TGTGCCAGCAGTGAAGAAGGACAGGGGAACTATGGCTACACCTTC,CASSEEGQGNYGYTF
NA,TRBJ1-5,NA,TRBV19,TGTGCCAGTGATAACAGGCATAGCAATCAGCCCCAGCATTTT,CASDNRHSNQPQHF
few,TRBJ2-1,NA,TRBV5-8,TGTGCCAGCAGCTTGGAAGGCGGCCGCCGCTACAATGAGCAGTTCTTC,CASSLEGGRRYNEQFF
NA,TRBJ1-5,NA,TRBV6-6,TGTGCCAGCAGTTGGGGCAGCGAGTTCAATCAGCCCCAGCATTTT,CASSWGSEFNQPQHF
once,TRBJ2-3,TRBD2,TRBV11-2,TGTGCCAGCAGCTCCCGATTGGGGCGGGGGGGCACAGATACGCAGTATTTT,CASSSRLGRGGTDTQYF
NA,TRBJ2-1,TRBD1,TRBV10-1,TGCGCCAGCAGTGGGACAGGGCACAATGAGCAGTTCTTC,CASSGTGHNEQFF
NA,TRBJ2-3,NA,TRBV11-2,TGTGCCAGCAGCCATGACGGAGATCCTAGCACAGATACGCAGTATTTT,CASSHDGDPSTDTQYF
NA,TRBJ2-7,NA,TRBV15,TGTGCCACCAGCAGAGATCTAAGAGTGCAGGCTGGAGAGCAGTACTTC,CATSRDLRVQAGEQYF
NA,TRBJ2-2,NA,TRBV4-2,TGTGCCAGCAGCCGAGTAACAGGGATGTCGAACACCGGGGAGCTGTTTTTT,CASSRVTGMSNTGELFF
NA,TRBJ2-3,NA,TRBV10-2,TGCGCCAGCAGTGAAGGAGGAGATACGCAGTATTTT,CASSEGGDTQYF
NA,TRBJ1-2,NA,TRBV5-1,TGCGCCAGCAGCCCCCTTGGGGGGTCTAACTATGGCTACACCTTC,CASSPLGGSNYGYTF
NA,TRBJ2-2,NA,TRBV2,TGTGCCAGCAACATTATGGGGCCAGGGGTCACCGGGGAGCTGTTTTTT,CASNIMGPGVTGELFF
NA,TRBJ2-5,NA,TRBV6-5,TGTGCCAGCAGTGCCACCCGGGAGACCCAGTACTTC,CASSATRETQYF
NA,TRBJ1-1,NA,TRBV10-3,TGTGCCATCAGTACCGGGGAGGGTACTGAAGCTTTCTTT,CAISTGEGTEAFF
NA,TRBJ1-5,TRBD1,TRBV16,TGTGCCAGCAGCCAATTCGGACAGGGGGAACAGCCCCAGCATTTT,CASSQFGQGEQPQHF
NA,TRBJ1-3,NA,TRBV7-6,TGTGCCAGCAGCTCCCCCGGCTCTGGAAACACCATATATTTT,CASSSPGSGNTIYF
NA,TRBJ2-7,TRBD1,TRBV5-1,TGCGCCAGCAGCTTGGGGGGACAGGCATACGAGCAGTACTTC,CASSLGGQAYEQYF
few,TRBJ1-5,NA,TRBV5-4,TGTGCCAGCAGCTTAGGGGGGGGCAATCAGCCCCAGCATTTT,CASSLGGGNQPQHF
NA,TRBJ1-2,TRBD1,TRBV29-1,TGCAGCGTTGCACGGACAGGGGGTGGCTACACCTTC,CSVARTGGGYTF
NA,TRBJ2-7,TRBD1,TRBV5-5,TGTGCCAGCAGCTTTCCTGCAGGACAGGGTTCCTACGAGCAGTACTTC,CASSFPAGQGSYEQYF
NA,TRBJ2-5,NA,TRBV18,TGTGCCAGCTCACCTACCTCCGGGGAGGAGACCCAGTACTTC,CASSPTSGEETQYF
NA,TRBJ2-7,NA,TRBV5-5,TGTGCCAGCAGCCCCCGGACACACTACGAGCAGTACTTC,CASSPRTHYEQYF
NA,TRBJ2-5,TRBD2,TRBV7-9,TGTGCCAGCAGCTCGCCGGGGACGATCGGGGGGTCCCAGTACTTC,CASSSPGTIGGSQYF
NA,TRBJ2-7,NA,TRBV28,TGTGCCAGCAGTTCAACAGGCCCGTTCGAGCAGTACTTC,CASSSTGPFEQYF
NA,TRBJ1-5,TRBD1,TRBV7-8,TGTGCCAGCAGCTTAGGACAGGGGGTCCCCACCGGGCAGCCCCAGCATTTT,CASSLGQGVPTGQPQHF
NA,TRBJ1-4,TRBD1,TRBV7-9,TGTGCCAGCAGCTCCCGGACAGGGTTGGATGAAAAACTGTTTTTT,CASSSRTGLDEKLFF
NA,TRBJ2-7,TRBD1,TRBV5-1,TGCGCCAGCAGCCGAACGGGACAGGGTCCTTACGAGCAGTACTTC,CASSRTGQGPYEQYF
NA,TRBJ1-4,NA,TRBV19,TGTGCCAGTAGGGGGCTAATGGGTGTAAAACTGTTTTTT,CASRGLMGVKLFF
once,TRBJ2-2,TRBD2,TRBV18,TGTGCCAGCTCACCATGGGGGACTAGCGGGGGCGCGAACACCGGGGAGCTGTTTTTT,CASSPWGTSGGANTGELFF
NA,TRBJ2-7,NA,TRBV6-5,TGTGCCAGCAGCCATTCGAGGGCCTACGAGCAGTACTTC,CASSHSRAYEQYF
NA,TRBJ2-2,NA,TRBV19,TGTGCCAGTAGCCACTACTGGAACACCGGGGAGCTGTTTTTT,CASSHYWNTGELFF
NA,TRBJ1-2,NA,TRBV6-5,TGTGCCAGCAGTAGAATGCGGGAGTCTAACTATGGCTACACCTTC,CASSRMRESNYGYTF